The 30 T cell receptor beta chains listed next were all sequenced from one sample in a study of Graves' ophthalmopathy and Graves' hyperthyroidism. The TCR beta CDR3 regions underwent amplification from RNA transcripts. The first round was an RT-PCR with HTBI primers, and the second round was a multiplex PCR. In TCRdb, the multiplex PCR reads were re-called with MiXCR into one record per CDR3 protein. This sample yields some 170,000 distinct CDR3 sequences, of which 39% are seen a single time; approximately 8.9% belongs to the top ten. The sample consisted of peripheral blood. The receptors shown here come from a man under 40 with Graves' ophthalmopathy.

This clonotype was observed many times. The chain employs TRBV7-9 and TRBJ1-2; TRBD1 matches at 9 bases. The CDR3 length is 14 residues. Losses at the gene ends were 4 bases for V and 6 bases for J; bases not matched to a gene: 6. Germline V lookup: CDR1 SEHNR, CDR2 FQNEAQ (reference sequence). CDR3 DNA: TGTGCCAGCAGCTCGTCTGACAGGGGGGATGGCTACACCTTC. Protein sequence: CASSSSDRGDGYTF.

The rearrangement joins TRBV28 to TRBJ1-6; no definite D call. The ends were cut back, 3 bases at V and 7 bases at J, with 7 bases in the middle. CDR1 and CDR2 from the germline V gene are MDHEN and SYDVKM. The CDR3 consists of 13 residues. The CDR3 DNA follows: TGTGCCAGCAGTTTTTTAAGCAATTCACCCCTCCACTTT. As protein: CASSFLSNSPLHF. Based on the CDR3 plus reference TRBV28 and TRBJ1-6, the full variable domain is DVKVTQSSRYLVKRTGEKVFLECVQDMDHENMFWYRQDPGLGLRLIYFSYDVKMKEKGDIPEGYSVSREKKERFSLILESASTNQTSMYLCASSFLSNSPLHFGNGTRLTVT.

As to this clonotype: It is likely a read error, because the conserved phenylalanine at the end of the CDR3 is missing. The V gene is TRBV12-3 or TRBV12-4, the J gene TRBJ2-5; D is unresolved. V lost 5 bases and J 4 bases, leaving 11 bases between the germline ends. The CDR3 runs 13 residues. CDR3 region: CASSKNSRETQYL. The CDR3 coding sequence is TGTGCCAGCAGTAAAAACAGCAGAGAGACCCAGTACCTC.

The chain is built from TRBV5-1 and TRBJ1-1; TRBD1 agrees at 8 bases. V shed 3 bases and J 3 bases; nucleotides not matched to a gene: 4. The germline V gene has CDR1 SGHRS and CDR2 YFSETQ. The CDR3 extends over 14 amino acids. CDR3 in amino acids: CASSSTGVDTEAFF. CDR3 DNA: TGCGCCAGCAGCTCGACAGGGGTAGACACTGAAGCTTTCTTT.

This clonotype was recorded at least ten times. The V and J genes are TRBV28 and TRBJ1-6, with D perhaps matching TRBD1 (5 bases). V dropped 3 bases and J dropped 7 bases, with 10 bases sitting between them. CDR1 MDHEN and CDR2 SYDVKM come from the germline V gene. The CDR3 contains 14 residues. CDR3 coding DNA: TGTGCCAGCAGTTTGGGGGTGGGGAATTCACCCCTCCACTTT. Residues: CASSLGVGNSPLHF. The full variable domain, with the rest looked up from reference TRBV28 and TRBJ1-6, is DVKVTQSSRYLVKRTGEKVFLECVQDMDHENMFWYRQDPGLGLRLIYFSYDVKMKEKGDIPEGYSVSREKKERFSLILESASTNQTSMYLCASSLGVGNSPLHFGNGTRLTVT.

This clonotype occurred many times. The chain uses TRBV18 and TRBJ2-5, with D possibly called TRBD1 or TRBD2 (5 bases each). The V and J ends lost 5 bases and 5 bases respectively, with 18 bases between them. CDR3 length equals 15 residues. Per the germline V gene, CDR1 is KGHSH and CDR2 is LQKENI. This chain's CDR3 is CASSTNRDGRETQYF. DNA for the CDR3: TGTGCCAGCTCAACAAACCGGGACGGTAGGGAGACCCAGTACTTC.

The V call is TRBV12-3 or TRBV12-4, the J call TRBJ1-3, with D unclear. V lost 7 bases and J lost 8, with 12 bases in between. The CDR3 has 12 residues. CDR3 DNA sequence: TGTGCCAGCACTCACTCACGGGACACCATATATTTT. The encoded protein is CASTHSRDTIYF.

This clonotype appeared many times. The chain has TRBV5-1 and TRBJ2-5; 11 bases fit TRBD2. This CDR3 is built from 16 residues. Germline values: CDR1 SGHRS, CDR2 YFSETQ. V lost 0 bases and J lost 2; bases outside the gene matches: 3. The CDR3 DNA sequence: TGCGCCAGCAGCTTGGCGGTAGCGGGGGGGCAAGAGACCCAGTACTTC. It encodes CASSLAVAGGQETQYF.

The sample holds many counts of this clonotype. The CDR3 DNA sequence: TGTGCCAGCAGTTACCTTAGCGGAGCTGGCCAAGAGACCCAGTACTTC. Amino acid sequence: CASSYLSGAGQETQYF. The chain combines TRBV6-5 with TRBJ2-5; tentatively, D is TRBD2 (6 bases). Germline CDR1 MNHEY, CDR2 SVGAGI. Deletions cut 2 bases from V and 1 base from J, with 14 bases between. The CDR3 contains 16 residues.

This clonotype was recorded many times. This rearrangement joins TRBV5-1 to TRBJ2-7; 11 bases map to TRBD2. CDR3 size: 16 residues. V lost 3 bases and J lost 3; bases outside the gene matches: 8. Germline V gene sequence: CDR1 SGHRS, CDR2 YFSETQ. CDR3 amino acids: CASSSTGLAGLYEQYF. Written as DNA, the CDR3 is TGCGCCAGCAGCTCCACCGGACTAGCGGGCCTCTACGAGCAGTACTTC.

The CDR3 protein is CASSSGQPGSEQYF. The CDR3 coding sequence is TGTGCCAGCAGCTCGGGACAGCCTGGCTCCGAGCAGTACTTC. J is TRBJ2-7 and V is TRBV7-2; 7 bases are shared with TRBD1. V lost 4 bases and J lost 6; bases outside the gene matches: 9. Germline loops: CDR1 SGHTA, CDR2 FQGNSA. The CDR3 has 14 amino acids.

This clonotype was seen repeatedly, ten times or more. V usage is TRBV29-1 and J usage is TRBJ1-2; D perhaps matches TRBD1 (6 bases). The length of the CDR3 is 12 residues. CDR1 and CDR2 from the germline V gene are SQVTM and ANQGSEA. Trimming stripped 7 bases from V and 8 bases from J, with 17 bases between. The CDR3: CSGWQGLGGYTF. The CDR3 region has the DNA TGCAGCGGTTGGCAGGGGCTAGGCGGCTACACCTTC.

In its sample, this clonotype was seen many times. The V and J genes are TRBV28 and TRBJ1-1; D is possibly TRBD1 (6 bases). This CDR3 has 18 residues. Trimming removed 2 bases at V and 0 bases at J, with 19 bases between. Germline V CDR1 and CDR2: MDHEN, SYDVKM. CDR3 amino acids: CASSLIYVGQFMNTEAFF. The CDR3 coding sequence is TGTGCCAGCAGTTTAATTTATGTCGGACAGTTCATGAACACTGAAGCTTTCTTT.

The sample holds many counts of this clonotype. CDR3 nucleotide sequence: TGTGCCAGCAGTCAAGCCGGGGGCCTGAACACCGGGGAGCTGTTTTTT. Translation: CASSQAGGLNTGELFF. J is TRBJ2-2 and V is TRBV12-3 or TRBV12-4; D may match TRBD1 or TRBD2 (6 bases each). V was clipped by 5 bases and J by 1 base, with 14 bases between them. This CDR3 has 16 residues.

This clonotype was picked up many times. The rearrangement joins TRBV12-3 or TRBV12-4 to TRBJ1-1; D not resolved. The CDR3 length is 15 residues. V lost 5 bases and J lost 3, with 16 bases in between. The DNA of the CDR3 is TGTGCCAGCAGTACCCTCGATGGACGTTACACTGAAGCTTTCTTT. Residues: CASSTLDGRYTEAFF.

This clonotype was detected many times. Here the CDR3 reads CASREREGGTGELFF. The CDR3 nucleotides read TGTGCCAGCAGAGAGCGGGAGGGAGGAACCGGGGAGCTGTTTTTT. The rearrangement links TRBV6-1 to TRBJ2-2; 10 nucleotides agree with TRBD2. CDR1 MNHNS and CDR2 SASEGT come from the germline V gene. There are 15 residues in the CDR3. J lost 5 bases, V lost 6 bases, and 6 bases had no gene match.

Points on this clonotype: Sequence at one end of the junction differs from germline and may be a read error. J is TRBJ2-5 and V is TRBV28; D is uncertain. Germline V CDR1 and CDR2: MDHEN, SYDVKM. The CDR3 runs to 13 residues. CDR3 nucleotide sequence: TGTGCCACCAGTGACCCTAACGAAGAGACCCAGTACTTC. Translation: CATSDPNEETQYF.

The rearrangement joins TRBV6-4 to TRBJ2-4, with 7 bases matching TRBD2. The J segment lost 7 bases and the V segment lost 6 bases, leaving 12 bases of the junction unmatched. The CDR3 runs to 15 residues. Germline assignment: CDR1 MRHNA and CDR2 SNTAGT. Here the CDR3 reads CASSQGGRAMNIQYF. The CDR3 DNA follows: TGTGCCAGCAGCCAAGGAGGGAGGGCTATGAACATTCAGTACTTC.

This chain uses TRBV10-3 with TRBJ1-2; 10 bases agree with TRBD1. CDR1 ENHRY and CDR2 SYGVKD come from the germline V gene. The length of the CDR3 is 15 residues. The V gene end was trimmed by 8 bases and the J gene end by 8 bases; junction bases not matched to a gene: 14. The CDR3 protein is CAIHHSGQGSGGYTF. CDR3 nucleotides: TGTGCCATCCACCACTCGGGACAGGGGAGTGGAGGCTACACCTTC.

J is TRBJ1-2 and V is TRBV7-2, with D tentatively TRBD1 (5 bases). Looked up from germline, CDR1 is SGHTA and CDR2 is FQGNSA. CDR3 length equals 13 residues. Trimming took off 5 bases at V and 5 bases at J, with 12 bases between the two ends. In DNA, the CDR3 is TGTGCCAGCAGCATTGACAGCATATATGGCTACACCTTC. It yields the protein CASSIDSIYGYTF.

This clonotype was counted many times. CDR3 nucleotides: TGTGCCAGTACTCTGCAGGGTTTTTCCGGGGAGCTGTTTTTT. Translation gives CASTLQGFSGELFF. The chain recombines TRBV19 with TRBJ2-2; maybe TRBD1 (5 bases). Trimming took 7 bases from V and 6 from J, leaving 15 bases between them. The CDR3 runs 14 residues. Looked up from germline, CDR1 is LNHDA and CDR2 is SQIVND (reference sequence).

The CDR3 is CASRSGHAEAFF. CDR3 DNA sequence: TGTGCCAGCAGATCCGGACACGCCGAAGCTTTCTTT. This chain links TRBV11-2 with TRBJ1-1; a weak D match, TRBD1 (5 bases). Germline loops: CDR1 SGHAT, CDR2 FQNNGV. CDR3 size: 12 residues. Trimming left V 6 bases short and J 8 bases short, with 13 bases between. Together with reference TRBV11-2 and TRBJ1-1, the CDR3 gives the full variable domain: EAGVAQSPRYKIIEKRQSVAFWCNPISGHATLYWYQQILGQGPKLLIQFQNNGVVDDSQLPKDRFSAERLKGVDSTLKIQPAKLEDSAVYLCASRSGHAEAFFGQGTRLTVV.

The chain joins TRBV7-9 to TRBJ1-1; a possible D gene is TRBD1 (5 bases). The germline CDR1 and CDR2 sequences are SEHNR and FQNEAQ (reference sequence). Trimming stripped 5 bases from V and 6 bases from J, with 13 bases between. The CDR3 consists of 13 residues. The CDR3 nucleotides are TGTGCCAGCAGCGCTAAGGAGGGGCCTGAAGCTTTCTTT. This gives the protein CASSAKEGPEAFF.

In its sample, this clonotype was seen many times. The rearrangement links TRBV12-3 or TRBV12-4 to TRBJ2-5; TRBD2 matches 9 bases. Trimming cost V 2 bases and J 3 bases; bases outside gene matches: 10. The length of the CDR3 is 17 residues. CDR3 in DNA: TGTGCCAGCAGTTTACGATCGATCGGGACTAGCAAAGAGACCCAGTACTTC. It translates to CASSLRSIGTSKETQYF.

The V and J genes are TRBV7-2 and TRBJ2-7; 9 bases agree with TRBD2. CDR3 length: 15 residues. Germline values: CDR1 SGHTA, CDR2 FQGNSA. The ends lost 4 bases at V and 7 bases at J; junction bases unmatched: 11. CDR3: CASSSYSGRGGEQYF. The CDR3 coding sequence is TGTGCCAGCAGCTCTTATAGCGGGAGAGGGGGGGAGCAGTACTTC.

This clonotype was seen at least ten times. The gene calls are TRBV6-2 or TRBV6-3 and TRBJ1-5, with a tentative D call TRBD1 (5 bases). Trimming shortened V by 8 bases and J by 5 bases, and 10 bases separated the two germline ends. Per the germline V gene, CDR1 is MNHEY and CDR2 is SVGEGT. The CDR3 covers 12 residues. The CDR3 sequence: CASWGGDQPQHF. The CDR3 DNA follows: TGTGCCAGCTGGGGGGGAGATCAGCCCCAGCATTTT.

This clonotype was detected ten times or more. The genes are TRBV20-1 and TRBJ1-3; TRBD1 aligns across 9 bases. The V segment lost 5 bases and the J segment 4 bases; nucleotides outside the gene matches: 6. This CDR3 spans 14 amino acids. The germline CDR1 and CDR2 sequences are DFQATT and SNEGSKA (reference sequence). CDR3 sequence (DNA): TGCAGTGCTCGGGGACAGGGTGTAGGAAACACCATATATTTT. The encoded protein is CSARGQGVGNTIYF.

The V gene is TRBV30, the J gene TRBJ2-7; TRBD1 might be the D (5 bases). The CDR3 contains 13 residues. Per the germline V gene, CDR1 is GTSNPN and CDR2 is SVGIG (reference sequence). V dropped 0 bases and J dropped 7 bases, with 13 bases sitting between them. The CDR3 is CAWSVPGAWEQYF. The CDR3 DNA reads TGTGCCTGGAGTGTACCTGGGGCCTGGGAGCAGTACTTC.

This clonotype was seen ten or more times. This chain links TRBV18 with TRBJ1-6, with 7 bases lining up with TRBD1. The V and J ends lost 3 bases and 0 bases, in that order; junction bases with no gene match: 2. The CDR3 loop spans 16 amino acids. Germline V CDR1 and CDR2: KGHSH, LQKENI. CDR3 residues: CASSPTGSSYNSPLHF. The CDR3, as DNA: TGTGCCAGCTCACCGACAGGGAGCTCCTATAATTCACCCCTCCACTTT. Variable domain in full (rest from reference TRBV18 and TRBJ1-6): NAGVMQNPRHLVRRRGQEARLRCSPMKGHSHVYWYRQLPEEGLKFMVYLQKENIIDESGMPKERFSAEFPKEGPSILRIQQVVRGDSAAYFCASSPTGSSYNSPLHFGNGTRLTVT.

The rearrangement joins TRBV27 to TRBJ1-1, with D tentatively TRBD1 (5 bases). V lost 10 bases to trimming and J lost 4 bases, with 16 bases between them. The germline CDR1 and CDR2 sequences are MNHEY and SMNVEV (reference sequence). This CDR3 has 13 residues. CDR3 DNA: TGTGCCACCTGGGGCACTTTGGGCACTGAAGCTTTCTTT. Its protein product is CATWGTLGTEAFF.